Detailed here is one TCR beta chain. The antigen is not known. These data come from a study of CD8+CD57+ T cells in acquired aplastic anemia. Template material for TCR beta VDJ and CDR3 profiling consisted of genomic DNA. In TCRdb, the reads were re-called with MiXCR into one record per CDR3 protein. The repertoire includes more than 150,000 distinct CDR3 sequences, approximately 45% of them detected once, and approximately 3% sits in the top ten. The CDR3 consists of 16 residues. V lost 0 bases to trimming and J lost 2 bases, with 13 bases between them. The germline CDR1 and CDR2 sequences are KGHDR and SFDVKD. Notes on the study in general: Patients and controls had in common approximately 29 CD8+ CDR3 sequences.

The specimen was sorted CD4+, CD8+, or CD8+CD57+ T cells (not recorded which) from PBMCs. This chain joins TRBV24-1 and TRBJ2-7, with D perhaps TRBD1 (7 bases). The source of this sequence is a human donor in good health. The CDR3 is CATSDLSQGRTYEQYF. The CDR3 DNA follows: TGTGCCACCAGTGATTTGTCACAGGGGAGGACCTACGAGCAGTACTTC.